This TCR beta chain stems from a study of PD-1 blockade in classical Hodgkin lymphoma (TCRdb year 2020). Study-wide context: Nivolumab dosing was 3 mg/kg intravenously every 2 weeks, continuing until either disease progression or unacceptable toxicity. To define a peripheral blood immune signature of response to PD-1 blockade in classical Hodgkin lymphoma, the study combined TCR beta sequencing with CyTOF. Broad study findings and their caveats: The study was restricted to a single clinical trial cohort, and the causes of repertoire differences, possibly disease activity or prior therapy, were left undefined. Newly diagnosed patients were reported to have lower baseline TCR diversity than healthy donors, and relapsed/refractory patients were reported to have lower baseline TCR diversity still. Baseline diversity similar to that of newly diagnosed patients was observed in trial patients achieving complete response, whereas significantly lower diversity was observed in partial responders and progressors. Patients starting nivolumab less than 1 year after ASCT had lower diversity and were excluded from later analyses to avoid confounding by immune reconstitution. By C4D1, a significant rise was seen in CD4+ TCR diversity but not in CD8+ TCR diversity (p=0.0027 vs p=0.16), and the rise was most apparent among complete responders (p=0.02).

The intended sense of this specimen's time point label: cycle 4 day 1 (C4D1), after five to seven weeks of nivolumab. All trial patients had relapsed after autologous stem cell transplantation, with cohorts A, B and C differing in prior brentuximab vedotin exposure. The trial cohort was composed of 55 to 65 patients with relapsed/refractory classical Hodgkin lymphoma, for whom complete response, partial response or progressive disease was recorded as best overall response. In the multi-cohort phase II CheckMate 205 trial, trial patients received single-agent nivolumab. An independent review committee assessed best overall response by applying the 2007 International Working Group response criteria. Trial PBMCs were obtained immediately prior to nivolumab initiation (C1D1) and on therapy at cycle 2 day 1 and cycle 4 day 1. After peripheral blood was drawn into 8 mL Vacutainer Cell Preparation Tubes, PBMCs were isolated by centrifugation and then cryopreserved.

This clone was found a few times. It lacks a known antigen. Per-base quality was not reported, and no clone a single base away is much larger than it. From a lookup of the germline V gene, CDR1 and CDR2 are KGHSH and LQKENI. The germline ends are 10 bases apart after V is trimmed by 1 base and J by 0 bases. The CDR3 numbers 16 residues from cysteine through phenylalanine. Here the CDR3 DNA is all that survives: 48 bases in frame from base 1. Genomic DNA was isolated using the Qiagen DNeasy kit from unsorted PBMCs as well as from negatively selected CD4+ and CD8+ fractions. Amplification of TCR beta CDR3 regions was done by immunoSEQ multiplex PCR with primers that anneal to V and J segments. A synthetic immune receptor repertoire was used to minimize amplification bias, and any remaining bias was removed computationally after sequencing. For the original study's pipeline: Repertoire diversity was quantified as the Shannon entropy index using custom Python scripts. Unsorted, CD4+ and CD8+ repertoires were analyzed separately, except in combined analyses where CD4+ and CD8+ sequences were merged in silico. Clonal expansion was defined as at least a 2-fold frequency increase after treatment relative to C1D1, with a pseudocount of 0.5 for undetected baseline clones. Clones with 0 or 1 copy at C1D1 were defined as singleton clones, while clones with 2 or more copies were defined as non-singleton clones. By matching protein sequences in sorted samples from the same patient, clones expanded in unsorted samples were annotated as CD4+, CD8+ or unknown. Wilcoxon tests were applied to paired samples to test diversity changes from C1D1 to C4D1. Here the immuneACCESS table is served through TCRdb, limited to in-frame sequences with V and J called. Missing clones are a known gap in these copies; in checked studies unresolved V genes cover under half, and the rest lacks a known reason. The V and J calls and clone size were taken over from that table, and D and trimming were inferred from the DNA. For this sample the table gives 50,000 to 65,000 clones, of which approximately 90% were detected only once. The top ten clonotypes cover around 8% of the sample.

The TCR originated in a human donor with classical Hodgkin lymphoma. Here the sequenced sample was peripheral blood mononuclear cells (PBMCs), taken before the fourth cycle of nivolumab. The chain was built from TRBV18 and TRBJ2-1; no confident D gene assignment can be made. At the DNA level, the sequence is TGTGCCAGCTCACCACGGACCAGCTTCTCCTACAATGAGCAGTTCTTC. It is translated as CASSPRTSFSYNEQFF.